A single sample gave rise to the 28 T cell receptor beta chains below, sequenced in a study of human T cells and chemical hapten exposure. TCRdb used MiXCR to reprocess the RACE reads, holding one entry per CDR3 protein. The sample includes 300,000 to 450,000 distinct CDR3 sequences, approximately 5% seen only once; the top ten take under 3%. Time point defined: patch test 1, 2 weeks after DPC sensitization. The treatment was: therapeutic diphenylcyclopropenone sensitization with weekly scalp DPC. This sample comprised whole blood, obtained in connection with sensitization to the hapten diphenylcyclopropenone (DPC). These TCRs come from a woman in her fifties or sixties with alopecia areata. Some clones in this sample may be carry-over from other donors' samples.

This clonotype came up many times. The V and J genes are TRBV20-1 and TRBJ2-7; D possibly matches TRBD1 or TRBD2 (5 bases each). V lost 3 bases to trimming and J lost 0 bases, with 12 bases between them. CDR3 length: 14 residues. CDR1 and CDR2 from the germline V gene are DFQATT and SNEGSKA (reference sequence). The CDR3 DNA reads TGCAGTGCTAGCGGGGCAGTTTACTCCTACGAGCAGTACTTC. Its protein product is CSASGAVYSYEQYF.

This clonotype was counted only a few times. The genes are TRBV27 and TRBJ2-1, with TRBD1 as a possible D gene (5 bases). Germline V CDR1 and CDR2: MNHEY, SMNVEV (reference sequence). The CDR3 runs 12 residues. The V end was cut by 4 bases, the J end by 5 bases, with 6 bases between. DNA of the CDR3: TGTGCCAGCAGTTCGACAGACAATGAGCAGTTCTTC. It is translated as CASSSTDNEQFF.

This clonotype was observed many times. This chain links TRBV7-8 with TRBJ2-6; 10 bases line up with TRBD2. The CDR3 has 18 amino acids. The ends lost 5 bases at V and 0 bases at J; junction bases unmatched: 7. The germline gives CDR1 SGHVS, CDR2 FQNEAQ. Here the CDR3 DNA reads TGTGCCAGCAGCGATTTACTAGCGGGGACCTCTGGGGCCAACGTCCTGACTTTC. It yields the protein CASSDLLAGTSGANVLTF.

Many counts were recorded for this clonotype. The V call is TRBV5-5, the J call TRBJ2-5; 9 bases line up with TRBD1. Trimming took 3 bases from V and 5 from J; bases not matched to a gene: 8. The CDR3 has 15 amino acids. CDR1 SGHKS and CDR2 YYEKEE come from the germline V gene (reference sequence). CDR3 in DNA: TGTGCCAGCAGCTACCACAGGGGGCCCTATGAGACCCAGTACTTC. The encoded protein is CASSYHRGPYETQYF.

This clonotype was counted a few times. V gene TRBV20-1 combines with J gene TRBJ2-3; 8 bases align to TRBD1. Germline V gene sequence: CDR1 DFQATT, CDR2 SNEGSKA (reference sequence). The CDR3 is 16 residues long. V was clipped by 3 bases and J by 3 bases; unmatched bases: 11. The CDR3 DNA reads TGCAGTGCTAGTCATACCTGGGACAGGCTTACAGATACGCAGTATTTT. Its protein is CSASHTWDRLTDTQYF.

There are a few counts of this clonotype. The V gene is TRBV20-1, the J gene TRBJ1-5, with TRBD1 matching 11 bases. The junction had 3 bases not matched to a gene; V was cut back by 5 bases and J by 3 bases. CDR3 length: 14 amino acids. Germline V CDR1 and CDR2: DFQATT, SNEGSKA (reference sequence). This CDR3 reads CSASDRGPNQPQHF. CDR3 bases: TGCAGTGCTTCGGACAGGGGGCCCAATCAGCCCCAGCATTTT.

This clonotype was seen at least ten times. CDR3 nucleotides: TGCAGTGCTGACAGTGGATTGGATGAAAAACTGTTTTTT. Protein product: CSADSGLDEKLFF. The chain is built from TRBV20-1 and TRBJ1-4; a possible D gene is TRBD1 (5 bases). Germline values: CDR1 DFQATT, CDR2 SNEGSKA (reference sequence). This CDR3 region has 13 residues. V lost 5 bases and J 6 bases, leaving 13 bases between the germline ends.

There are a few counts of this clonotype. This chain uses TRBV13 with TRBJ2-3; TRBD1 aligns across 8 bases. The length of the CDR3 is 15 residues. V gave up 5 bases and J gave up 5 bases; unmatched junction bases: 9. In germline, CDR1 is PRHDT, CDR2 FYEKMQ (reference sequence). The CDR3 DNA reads TGTGCCAGCAGCCCCCAGGGACAGGAGAGAGATACGCAGTATTTT. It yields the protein CASSPQGQERDTQYF.

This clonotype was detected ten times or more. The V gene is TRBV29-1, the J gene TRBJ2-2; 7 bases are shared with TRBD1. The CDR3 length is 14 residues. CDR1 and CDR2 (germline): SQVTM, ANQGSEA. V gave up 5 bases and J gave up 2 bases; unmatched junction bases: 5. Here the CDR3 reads CSVFRQGNTGELFF. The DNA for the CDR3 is TGCAGCGTTTTTAGACAGGGCAACACCGGGGAGCTGTTTTTT.

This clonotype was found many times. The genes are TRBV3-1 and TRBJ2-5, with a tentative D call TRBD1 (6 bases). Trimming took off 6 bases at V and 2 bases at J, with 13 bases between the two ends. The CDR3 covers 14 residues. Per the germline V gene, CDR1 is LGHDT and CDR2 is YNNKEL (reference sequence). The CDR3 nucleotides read TGTGCCAGCAGTCCAGACAGGAGACAAGAGACCCAGTACTTC. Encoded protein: CASSPDRRQETQYF.

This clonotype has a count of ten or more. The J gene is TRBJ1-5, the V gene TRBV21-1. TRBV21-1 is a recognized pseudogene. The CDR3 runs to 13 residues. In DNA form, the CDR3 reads TGTGCCAGCAGCAAGTGGAGCCTCCAGCCCCAGCATTTT. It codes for CASSKWSLQPQHF.

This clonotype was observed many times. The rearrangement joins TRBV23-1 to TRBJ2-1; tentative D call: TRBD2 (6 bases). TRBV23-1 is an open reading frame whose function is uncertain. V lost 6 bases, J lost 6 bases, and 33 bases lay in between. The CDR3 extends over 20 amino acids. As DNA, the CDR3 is TGCGCCAGCAGAGTGTCTCGGGGGTTTCAGCTGGCCACAGGATGCAATGAGCAGTTCTTC. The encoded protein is CASRVSRGFQLATGCNEQFF.

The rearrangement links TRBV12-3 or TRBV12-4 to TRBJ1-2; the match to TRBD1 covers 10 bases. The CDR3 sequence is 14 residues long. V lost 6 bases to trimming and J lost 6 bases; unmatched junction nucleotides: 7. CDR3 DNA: TGTGCCAGCAGCCCTGTTGGGACAGGGGATGGCTACACCTTC. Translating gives CASSPVGTGDGYTF.

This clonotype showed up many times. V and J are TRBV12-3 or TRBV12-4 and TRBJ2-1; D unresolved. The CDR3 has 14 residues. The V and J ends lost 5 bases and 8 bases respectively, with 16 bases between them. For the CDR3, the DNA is TGTGCCAGCAGTCATTCCCCTCACGCCTATGAGCAGTTCTTC. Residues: CASSHSPHAYEQFF.

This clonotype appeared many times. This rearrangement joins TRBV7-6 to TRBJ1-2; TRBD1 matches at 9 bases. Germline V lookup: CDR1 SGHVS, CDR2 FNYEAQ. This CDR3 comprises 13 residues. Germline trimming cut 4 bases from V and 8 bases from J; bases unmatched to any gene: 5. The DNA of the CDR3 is TGTGCCAGCAGCTCCGGGACAGGGAAAGGCTACACCTTC. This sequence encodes CASSSGTGKGYTF.

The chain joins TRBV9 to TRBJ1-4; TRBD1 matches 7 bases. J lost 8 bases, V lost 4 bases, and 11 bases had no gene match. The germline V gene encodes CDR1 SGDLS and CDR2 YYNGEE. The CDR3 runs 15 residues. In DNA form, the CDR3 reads TGTGCCAGCAGCATAACAGGGGCGTCAGGGGAAAAACTGTTTTTT. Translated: CASSITGASGEKLFF.

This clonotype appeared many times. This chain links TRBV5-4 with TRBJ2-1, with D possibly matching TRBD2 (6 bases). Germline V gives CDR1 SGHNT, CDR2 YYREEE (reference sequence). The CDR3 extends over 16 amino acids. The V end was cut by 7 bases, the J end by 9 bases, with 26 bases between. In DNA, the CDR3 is TGTGCCAGCCGCCAGTCGGTTTCCGGGGTGGGGGGTGAGCAGTTCTTC. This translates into CASRQSVSGVGGEQFF.

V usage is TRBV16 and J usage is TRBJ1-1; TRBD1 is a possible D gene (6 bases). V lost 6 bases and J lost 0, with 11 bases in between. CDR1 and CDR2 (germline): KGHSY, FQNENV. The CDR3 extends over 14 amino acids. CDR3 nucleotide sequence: TGTGCCAGCAGTCAAGGGGGGTTGAACACTGAAGCTTTCTTT. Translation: CASSQGGLNTEAFF.

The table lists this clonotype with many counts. CDR3 nucleotide sequence: TGTGCCAGCAGTTACGAGCCACCAGAAGCTTTCTTT. It specifies CASSYEPPEAFF. The rearrangement uses TRBV6-2 or TRBV6-3 and TRBJ1-1, with D hard to call. Trimming left V 2 bases short and J 8 bases short, with 9 bases between. Germline V gives CDR1 MNHEY, CDR2 SVGEGT. The length of the CDR3 is 12 residues.

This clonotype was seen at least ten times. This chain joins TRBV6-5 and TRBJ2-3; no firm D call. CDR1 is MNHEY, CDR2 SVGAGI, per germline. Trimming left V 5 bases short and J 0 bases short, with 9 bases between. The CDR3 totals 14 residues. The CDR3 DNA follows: TGTGCCAGCAGTGCCGGGCTTAGCACAGATACGCAGTATTTT. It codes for CASSAGLSTDTQYF.

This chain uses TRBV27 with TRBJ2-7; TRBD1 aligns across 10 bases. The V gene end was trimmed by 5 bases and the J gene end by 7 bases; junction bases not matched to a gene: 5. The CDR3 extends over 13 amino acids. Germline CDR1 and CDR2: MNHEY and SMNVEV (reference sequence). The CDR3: CASSPWDRGEQYF. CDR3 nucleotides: TGTGCCAGCAGTCCCTGGGACAGGGGTGAGCAGTACTTC.

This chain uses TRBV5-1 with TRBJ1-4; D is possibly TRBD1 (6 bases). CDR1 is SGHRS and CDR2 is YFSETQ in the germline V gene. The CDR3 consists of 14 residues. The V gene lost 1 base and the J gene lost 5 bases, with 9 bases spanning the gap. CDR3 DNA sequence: TGCGCCAGCAGCTTGTACAGGGCAAATGAAAAACTGTTTTTT. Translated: CASSLYRANEKLFF.

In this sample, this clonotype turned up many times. This CDR3 is CASSPTGVYGYTF. For the CDR3, the DNA is TGTGCCAGCAGCCCTACAGGGGTCTATGGCTACACCTTC. This chain joins TRBV28 and TRBJ1-2; the match to TRBD1 covers 7 bases. The V segment lost 6 bases and the J segment 4 bases; nucleotides outside the gene matches: 5. Germline V CDR1 and CDR2: MDHEN, SYDVKM. The CDR3 runs to 13 residues.

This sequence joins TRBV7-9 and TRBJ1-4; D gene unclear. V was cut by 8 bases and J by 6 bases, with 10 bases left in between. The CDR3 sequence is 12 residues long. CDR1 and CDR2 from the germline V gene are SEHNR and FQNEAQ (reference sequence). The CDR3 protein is CASAAYDEKLFF. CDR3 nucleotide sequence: TGTGCCAGCGCCGCGTACGATGAAAAACTGTTTTTT.

The CDR3 DNA reads TGTGCCAGCAGCCGTCAGGGACAGGGCTACACCTTC. It is translated as CASSRQGQGYTF. The chain couples TRBV12-3 or TRBV12-4 to TRBJ1-2; 7 bases align to TRBD1. J lost 8 bases, V lost 6 bases, and 6 bases had no gene match. This CDR3 spans 12 amino acids.

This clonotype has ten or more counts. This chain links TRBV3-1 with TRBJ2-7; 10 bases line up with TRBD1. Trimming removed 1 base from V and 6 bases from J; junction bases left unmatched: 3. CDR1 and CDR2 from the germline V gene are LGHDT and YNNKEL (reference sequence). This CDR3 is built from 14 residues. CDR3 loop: CASSQAGQGGEQYF. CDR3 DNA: TGTGCCAGCAGCCAAGCAGGACAGGGGGGCGAGCAGTACTTC.

This CDR3 is CASSYSRSGTGEQYF. The CDR3 region has the DNA TGTGCCAGCAGTTACTCGAGGTCAGGGACCGGCGAGCAGTACTTC. The V call is TRBV6-5, the J call TRBJ2-7; D possibly matches TRBD1 or TRBD2 (5 bases each). The V end lost 0 bases, the J end lost 6 bases, and 15 bases lay between the germline ends. CDR1 is MNHEY and CDR2 is SVGAGI in the germline V gene. The CDR3 has 15 residues.

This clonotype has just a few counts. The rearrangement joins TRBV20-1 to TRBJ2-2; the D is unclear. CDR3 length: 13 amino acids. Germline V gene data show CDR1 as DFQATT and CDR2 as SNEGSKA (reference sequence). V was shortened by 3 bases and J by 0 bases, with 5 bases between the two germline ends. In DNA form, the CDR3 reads TGCAGTGCTAGGGCCCCGAACACCGGGGAGCTGTTTTTT. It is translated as CSARAPNTGELFF.